The 14 T cell receptor beta chains in this list originate from one sample, sequenced in a study of beta chain features in type 1 diabetes. Expressed TCRB transcripts were sequenced because the entire RNA isolate underwent reverse transcription. Profiling relied on immunoSEQ multiplex PCR, and the TCRdb table lists in-frame clones only, not all of them. The repertoire holds 150,000 to 170,000 clones, with around 8.5% as singletons. The sample taken for sequencing was central memory CD4+ T cells from blood. These receptors all come from a man aged 18 to 30 in good health.

This clone was counted a few times. The rearrangement uses TRBV7-9 and TRBJ2-7; a weak D match, TRBD1 (6 bases). The CDR3 covers 14 residues. Germline values: CDR1 SEHNR, CDR2 FQNEAQ (reference sequence). The V end lost 5 bases, the J end lost 3 bases, and 14 bases lay between the germline ends. As DNA, the CDR3 is TGTGCCAGCAGCCGTGACAGGATGGGCTACGAGCAGTACTTC. Translated: CASSRDRMGYEQYF.

This clone turned up a few times. J is TRBJ2-1 and V is TRBV6-6, with TRBD2 matching over 9 bases. This CDR3 has 13 amino acids. CDR1 and CDR2 from the germline V gene are MNHNY and SVGAGI (reference sequence). J was trimmed by 13 bases and V by 7 bases; bases with no gene match: 11. Here the CDR3 reads CASTSGLAFPQFF. Written as DNA, the CDR3 is TGTGCCAGCACCAGTGGACTAGCGTTTCCCCAGTTCTTC.

This clone was picked up a small number of times. This rearrangement joins TRBV11-2 to TRBJ2-7; D not certain. Germline V lookup: CDR1 SGHAT, CDR2 FQNNGV. CDR3 length: 13 amino acids. Trimming took 3 bases from V and 1 from J, leaving 7 bases between them. CDR3 sequence reads: CASSLAHSYEQYF. CDR3 coding DNA: TGTGCCAGCAGCTTGGCCCATTCCTACGAGCAGTACTTC.

This clone appeared a few times. The V gene is TRBV25-1, the J gene TRBJ2-2; possibly TRBD2 for D (5 bases). Germline CDR1 is MGHDK and CDR2 is SYGVNS. Trimming stripped 8 bases from V and 5 bases from J, with 18 bases between. The CDR3 covers 15 residues. CDR3 sequence: CASPAPRPGTGELFF. CDR3 DNA: TGTGCCAGCCCGGCCCCCAGGCCGGGAACCGGGGAGCTGTTTTTT.

The chain employs TRBV19 and TRBJ2-5; 7 bases are shared with TRBD1. The CDR3 has 14 amino acids. J was trimmed by 2 bases and V by 3 bases; bases with no gene match: 3. Looked up from germline, CDR1 is LNHDA and CDR2 is SQIVND (reference sequence). The chain's CDR3 is CASSMGQLQETQYF. The CDR3 DNA sequence: TGTGCCAGTAGTATGGGACAGCTTCAAGAGACCCAGTACTTC.

The V gene is TRBV7-8, the J gene TRBJ2-5; D is possibly TRBD2 (5 bases). CDR3 length: 11 residues. The V end lost 6 bases, the J end lost 3 bases, and 5 bases lay between the germline ends. CDR1 SGHVS and CDR2 FQNEAQ come from the germline V gene. The CDR3 reads CASRGEETQYF. Here the CDR3 DNA reads TGTGCCAGCAGGGGAGAAGAGACCCAGTACTTC. The variable domain in full, completed from reference TRBV7-8 and TRBJ2-5, reads GAGVSQSPRYKVAKRGQDVALRCDPISGHVSLFWYQQALGQGPEFLTYFQNEAQLDKSGLPSDRFFAERPEGSVSTLKIQRTQQEDSAVYLCASRGEETQYFGPGTRLLVL.

This clone was counted only a few times. J is TRBJ2-7 and V is TRBV9; no firm D call. This CDR3 spans 14 amino acids. Deletions cut 0 bases from V and 3 bases from J, with 10 bases between. Germline CDR1 SGDLS, CDR2 YYNGEE. The CDR3 sequence: CASSVAGISYEQYF. In DNA form, the CDR3 reads TGTGCCAGCAGCGTAGCGGGTATTAGCTACGAGCAGTACTTC.

In its sample, this clone was seen a few times. The gene calls are TRBV4-2 and TRBJ2-7, with D possibly matching TRBD1 (7 bases). The CDR3 extends over 14 amino acids. The germline gives CDR1 LGHNA, CDR2 YNFKEQ. Trimming stripped 4 bases from V and 5 bases from J, with 15 bases between. CDR3 amino acids: CASSPNRGGDEQYF. In DNA, the CDR3 is TGTGCCAGCAGCCCGAACAGGGGAGGCGACGAGCAGTACTTC.

This clone was detected a few times. The gene calls are TRBV5-5 and TRBJ2-5, with D possibly being TRBD1 (5 bases). Per germline, CDR1 SGHKS and CDR2 YYEKEE (reference sequence). V lost 0 bases to trimming and J lost 3 bases, with 9 bases between them. The length of the CDR3 is 14 residues. The CDR3 nucleotides read TGTGCCAGCAGCTTGGTAATAGGGGAAGAGACCCAGTACTTC. Translating gives CASSLVIGEETQYF.

J is TRBJ2-7 and V is TRBV28; the D gene is possibly TRBD1 (6 bases). CDR1 is MDHEN, CDR2 SYDVKM, per germline. The V end lost 8 bases, the J end lost 4 bases, and 9 bases lay between the germline ends. The CDR3 contains 11 residues. The CDR3 DNA sequence: TGTGCCAGCGTAAGGGGGTACGAGCAGTACTTC. It yields the protein CASVRGYEQYF.

The CDR3 loop reads CASSESARNTGELFF. The CDR3 DNA reads TGTGCCAGCAGCGAGAGCGCAAGAAACACCGGGGAGCTGTTTTTT. This sequence joins TRBV9 and TRBJ2-2; D uncertain. The germline V gene has CDR1 SGDLS and CDR2 YYNGEE. The CDR3 is made up of 15 amino acids. The V and J ends lost 3 bases and 2 bases respectively, with 11 bases between them.

The table lists this clone with a few counts. The V and J genes are TRBV5-6 and TRBJ1-5; TRBD1 matches at 7 bases. The CDR3 is 17 residues long. The V segment lost 4 bases and the J segment 0 bases; nucleotides outside the gene matches: 10. In germline, CDR1 is SGHDT, CDR2 YYEEEE. The CDR3 bases are TGTGCCAGCAGCCAGGGACAGATACTAAATAGCAATCAGCCCCAGCATTTT. Residues: CASSQGQILNSNQPQHF.

There are a few counts of this clone. The chain has TRBV4-1 and TRBJ2-3; 7 bases agree with TRBD2. V was pared by 7 bases and J by 2 bases, with 6 bases of the junction left unmatched. CDR1 and CDR2 (germline): MGHRA, YSYEKL. The CDR3 spans 14 residues. CDR3 region: CASNRGGYTDTQYF. Here the CDR3 DNA reads TGCGCCAGCAACCGCGGGGGATACACAGATACGCAGTATTTT.

This clone was seen ten or more times. The rearrangement uses TRBV2 and TRBJ2-1, with TRBD2 matching 9 bases. The V segment lost 4 bases and the J segment 4 bases; nucleotides outside the gene matches: 5. Germline V CDR1 and CDR2: SNHLY, FYNNEI. CDR3 length equals 15 residues. The CDR3 protein is CASSGSSGMYNEQFF. The CDR3 DNA follows: TGTGCCAGCAGTGGTTCTAGCGGGATGTACAATGAGCAGTTCTTC.